The rows below give T cell receptor beta chains drawn from one sample of a study of T cells in Graves' hyperthyroidism and ophthalmopathy. TCRdb re-analysed the multiplex PCR reads in MiXCR, keeping a single row per CDR3 protein. The sample gives approximately 560,000 distinct CDR3 sequences, around a sixth of which show up once; about 7% is in the top ten. Sequencing was carried out using blood. The receptors here all came from a woman aged 25 to 39 with Graves' hyperthyroidism. The CDR3 runs from the conserved cysteine through the conserved F or W. D genes are given only for firm matches.

D | J | V | CDR3
. | TRBJ2-7 | TRBV2 | CASSDSGGRYEQYF
TRBD2 | TRBJ2-1 | TRBV29-1 | CSVSGTSGFVALSYNEQFF
. | TRBJ1-1 | TRBV4-3 | CASSPNRVGGHTEAFF
. | TRBJ1-1 | TRBV7-6 | CASSDRVNEAFF
TRBD2 | TRBJ2-7 | TRBV15 | CATSRAQTSGSYEQYF
. | TRBJ1-1 | TRBV19 | CASSSAGTETEAFF
. | TRBJ2-7 | TRBV27 | CASSLYFSYEQYF
. | TRBJ1-1 | TRBV6-1 | CASSEARGNTEAFF
TRBD2 | TRBJ2-1 | TRBV7-8 | CASSPLAGVGSYNEQFF
. | TRBJ1-5 | TRBV6-2/TRBV6-3 | CASRLMDNQPQHF
. | TRBJ1-2 | TRBV6-5 | CASSYPGAEGHTF
TRBD2 | TRBJ2-3 | TRBV9 | CASSVGGLAGVGNTDTQYF
TRBD1 | TRBJ1-1 | TRBV12-3/TRBV12-4 | CASRPTGSYTEAFF
TRBD1 | TRBJ1-2 | TRBV30 | CAWINRGIGYTF
TRBD1 | TRBJ1-6 | TRBV28 | CASSSGQGSHSPLHF
. | TRBJ2-7 | TRBV20-1 | CSARVGTVHEQYF
. | TRBJ2-7 | TRBV27 | CASSAGPYYDQYF
. | TRBJ2-1 | TRBV6-1 | CASTAGASYNEQFF
. | TRBJ2-7 | TRBV2 | CASSEAAYEQYF
TRBD1 | TRBJ2-7 | TRBV4-1 | CASGLGTGAGYEQYF
TRBD1 | TRBJ1-6 | TRBV18 | CASSLDRDTLNSPLHF
. | TRBJ1-5 | TRBV28 | CASSFPGGNQPQHF
. | TRBJ2-2 | TRBV6-2/TRBV6-3 | CASSYLAITGELFF
. | TRBJ2-7 | TRBV18 | CASSPGDSYEQYF
. | TRBJ2-3 | TRBV4-3 | CASSQDRPSTDTQYF
. | TRBJ1-6 | TRBV28 | CASSFGEFHSPLHF
. | TRBJ1-5 | TRBV13 | CASSYQGNQPQHF
. | TRBJ2-7 | TRBV20-1 | CSARGLTRRWYEQYF
. | TRBJ1-6 | TRBV10-3 | CAISQGRNSPLHF
. | TRBJ2-1 | TRBV30 | CAWSAVPGTPYNEQFF
. | TRBJ1-2 | TRBV12-5 | CASGTGSNYGYTF
. | TRBJ2-7 | TRBV28 | CASSSRVFLYEQYF
. | TRBJ2-1 | TRBV2 | CASGRSLGVGEQFF
. | TRBJ2-2 | TRBV2 | CASSDLMTATTGELFF
. | TRBJ2-5 | TRBV7-9 | CASSLARRAVETQYF
. | TRBJ2-5 | TRBV30 | CAWNPGQEIQETQYF
. | TRBJ1-6 | TRBV19 | CASSTTGSDSPLHF
TRBD1 | TRBJ2-7 | TRBV7-9 | CASSKGQGATEQYF
TRBD1 | TRBJ2-7 | TRBV27 | CASGQGSGVAEQYF
. | TRBJ1-5 | TRBV18 | CASSPNGYSNQPQHF
. | TRBJ2-2 | TRBV20-1 | CSARNQGWVAGELFF
TRBD2 | TRBJ2-1 | TRBV30 | CACPAGGYNEQFF
. | TRBJ2-7 | TRBV3-1 | CASSQAGGGLYEQYF
. | TRBJ2-7 | TRBV9 | CASSVGPGRLEQYF
TRBD1 | TRBJ1-1 | TRBV16 | CASSQSIQGAGNTEAFF
TRBD2 | TRBJ2-5 | TRBV6-1 | CASSRLAGGAEETQYF
TRBD1 | TRBJ2-1 | TRBV4-3 | CASSQDKGQYKLLNEQFF
TRBD2 | TRBJ2-7 | TRBV5-1 | CASSLWAGTSAVCLSYEQYF
. | TRBJ2-1 | TRBV19 | CASKGWAADGYNEQFF
TRBD2 | TRBJ2-3 | TRBV5-4 | CASSLALAGVLTDTQYF
TRBD1 | TRBJ1-2 | TRBV12-3/TRBV12-4 | CASSPGTGMFGYTF
TRBD1 | TRBJ2-7 | TRBV5-1 | CASSLYRGTYEQYF
TRBD2 | TRBJ2-3 | TRBV7-9 | CASSRTSGAPDTQYF
TRBD2 | TRBJ2-1 | TRBV24-1 | CATSVAGTSYNEQFF
. | TRBJ2-3 | TRBV6-1 | CASREGGPSTDTQYF